The sequence of this TCR beta chain was determined in a study of glioma-infiltrating T cells. Study-level background: Glioblastomas were WHO grade IV, sampled at first diagnosis; low-grade were grade II. The study's findings and limits: Gliomas, especially low-grade, showed above-expected tissue-blood divergence; non-neoplastic patients showed below.

The iRepertoire nested amplicon-rescue multiplex PCR amplified TCR alpha and beta CDR3s from RNA. TCRdb re-analysed the multiplex PCR reads in MiXCR, keeping a single row per CDR3 protein. This repertoire shows 400,000 or so distinct CDR3 sequences, approximately 42% found once; its top ten account for 12%. The CDR3 runs to 16 residues. The V segment lost 4 bases and the J segment 7 bases; nucleotides outside the gene matches: 13. Looked up from germline, CDR1 is SGHDN and CDR2 is FVKESK. About this clonotype itself: Its antigen is as yet unknown.

The source of this sequence is a human donor with low-grade glioma or glioblastoma, undergoing nonglioma brain surgery, or in good health (not recorded which). Sequences were obtained from glioma tissue, nonneoplastic brain tissue, or PBMCs (not recorded which). This rearrangement joins TRBV14 to TRBJ2-1; 7 nucleotides line up with TRBD2. CDR3 DNA: TGTGCCAGCAGCCCAGGAGGACTAGGCGGAATTAATGAGCAGTTCTTC. Translated, it gives CASSPGGLGGINEQFF.